A single T cell receptor (beta chain) is shown here with its context. In the authors' workflow: Reference gene primer amplification in the assay estimated nucleated cell counts. Data came from immunoSEQ multiplex PCR; TCRdb stores just in-frame clones and leaves some out. Clone size and V and J calls were adopted from that table, with D and trimming inferred from the DNA. The data show hundreds of thousands of clones, about nine tenths seen once. This record belongs to a study of blood T cell repertoires in COVID-19. About the study: COVID-19 samples, acute and convalescent, were from the United States, Italy and Spain.

V was trimmed by 5 bases and J by 0 bases, leaving 10 bases between them. The CDR3 spans 14 residues. Germline assignment: CDR1 SGHNT and CDR2 YENEEA. Sequencing was performed on PBMCs or T cells enriched from blood (not recorded which). J is TRBJ1-1 and V is TRBV11-3; D not certain. The TCR comes from a man aged 45 to 65 who had been exposed to COVID-19. The CDR3: CASSAASMNTEAFF. CDR3 DNA: TGTGCCAGCAGCGCCGCGAGCATGAACACTGAAGCTTTCTTT.